This T cell receptor (beta chain) was identified in a study of cytomegalovirus exposure and HLA in healthy donors. In the PCR, 60 Vbeta and 13 Jbeta primers were used. TCRdb's copy holds only in-frame clones and misses some; the assay was immunoSEQ multiplex PCR. The sample yields approximately 150,000 clones, roughly 79% seen once. The germline V and J ends were trimmed by 5 bases and 6 bases, with 11 bases remaining between them. The CDR3 extends over 11 amino acids. Germline V gives CDR1 GTSNPN, CDR2 SVGIG (reference sequence). This clone was picked up one time. The antigen remains unidentified. The study's findings and limits: There were some V segments, including TRBV6-2 and TRBV6-3, excluded as indistinguishable.

Sequenced sample: PBMCs. The source is a male donor in good health and CMV-seronegative. The chain carries TRBV30 and TRBJ2-7, with a possible D match to TRBD1 (5 bases). The DNA of the CDR3 is TGTGCCTGGGCCTGGGGCGGCGAGCAGTACTTC. Translation: CAWAWGGEQYF.